Below, 17 T cell receptor beta chains from the same sample are listed, as sequenced in a study of response to subunit inactivated influenza vaccine. From the RT-PCR reads, TCRdb called clonotypes with MiXCR, one entry per CDR3 protein. The data show roughly 630,000 distinct CDR3 sequences, roughly 15% seen once. The starting material was PBMCs from blood, obtained 14 to 15 days before vaccination. The source of these receptors is a man aged 50 to 59 who received an inactivated influenza vaccine.

V usage is TRBV7-2 and J usage is TRBJ1-2; TRBD1 agrees at 7 bases. The germline gives CDR1 SGHTA, CDR2 FQGNSA. V lost 5 bases to trimming and J lost 4 bases; unmatched junction nucleotides: 10. The CDR3 spans 15 residues. The CDR3 DNA sequence: TGTGCCAGCAGCCTTTGGGACAGTGGAACCTATGGCTACACCTTC. Translating it yields CASSLWDSGTYGYTF.

The chain recombines TRBV18 with TRBJ2-2; TRBD2 might be the D (6 bases). This CDR3 spans 14 amino acids. Germline V gives CDR1 KGHSH, CDR2 LQKENI. Trimming cost V 2 bases and J 8 bases, with 12 bases left between them. The CDR3 spells CASSPETRSGELFF. DNA of the CDR3: TGTGCCAGCTCACCAGAGACTAGAAGTGGGGAGCTGTTTTTT.

This clonotype occurred a few times. The chain links TRBV19 to TRBJ1-5; 7 nucleotides agree with TRBD1. Losses at the gene ends were 6 bases for V and 1 base for J; bases not matched to a gene: 6. CDR1 is LNHDA and CDR2 is SQIVND in the germline V gene (reference sequence). The CDR3 is 15 amino acids. CDR3: CASSTTGVSNQPQHF. DNA for the CDR3: TGTGCCAGTAGCACCACAGGGGTGAGCAATCAGCCCCAGCATTTT.

This clonotype occurred a few times. V is TRBV20-1 and J is TRBJ2-7; 7 bases line up with TRBD1. The CDR3 has 14 residues. V trimming: 3 bases; J trimming: 5 bases; junction bases outside the gene matches: 10. CDR1 DFQATT and CDR2 SNEGSKA come from the germline V gene (reference sequence). The CDR3 bases are TGCAGTGCTAGGACGTCAGGGGGTTTGGACGAGCAGTACTTC. It is translated as CSARTSGGLDEQYF.

This clonotype came up a few times. The chain couples TRBV6-5 to TRBJ1-6, with D unresolved. V was clipped by 0 bases and J by 7 bases, with 10 bases between them. The CDR3 is 15 amino acids. CDR1 and CDR2 (germline): MNHEY, SVGAGI. CDR3 loop: CASSYSYRTNSPLHF. The CDR3, as DNA: TGTGCCAGCAGTTACTCGTACAGAACAAATTCACCCCTCCACTTT.

This clonotype was counted many times. The chain couples TRBV3-1 to TRBJ2-1, with D tentatively TRBD1 (5 bases). This CDR3 is 14 amino acids long. Germline assignment: CDR1 LGHDT and CDR2 YNNKEL (reference sequence). Trimming cost V 3 bases and J 8 bases, with 14 bases left between them. The CDR3 spells CASSQWGLLDEQFF. DNA of the CDR3: TGTGCCAGCAGCCAGTGGGGCCTTTTGGATGAGCAGTTCTTC.

The V call is TRBV29-1, the J call TRBJ2-7; D might be TRBD2 (5 bases). Germline CDR1 reads SQVTM; CDR2 reads ANQGSEA. The CDR3 length is 14 residues. V was shortened by 0 bases and J by 0 bases, with 9 bases between the two germline ends. CDR3 residues: CSVEDGLHSYEQYF. In DNA form, the CDR3 reads TGCAGCGTTGAAGATGGACTTCACTCCTACGAGCAGTACTTC.

This clonotype turned up a few times. The V call is TRBV12-3 or TRBV12-4, the J call TRBJ2-1; 8 bases agree with TRBD2. This CDR3 region has 15 residues. The junction had 9 bases not matched to a gene; V was cut back by 5 bases and J by 6 bases. This chain's CDR3 is CASSGWTSSRNEQFF. The CDR3 region has the DNA TGTGCCAGCAGTGGATGGACTAGCAGTCGCAATGAGCAGTTCTTC.

This clonotype was seen more than once but under ten times. The rearrangement links TRBV27 to TRBJ2-7, with TRBD1 identical over 9 bases. CDR3 size: 12 residues. Trimming removed 6 bases from V and 7 bases from J; junction bases left unmatched: 4. From germline, CDR1 is MNHEY and CDR2 SMNVEV (reference sequence). The CDR3 loop is CASRQGAREQYF. In DNA, the CDR3 is TGTGCCAGCAGACAGGGGGCGCGTGAGCAGTACTTC.

The rearrangement links TRBV6-2 or TRBV6-3 to TRBJ1-2; D is undetermined. The germline V gene encodes CDR1 MNHEY and CDR2 SVGEGT. The CDR3 sequence is 12 residues long. Between the trimmed V and J ends, which lost 7 bases and 5 bases, there was a span of 11 bases. The CDR3 DNA is TGTGCCAGCAAATACGGGAGATATGGCTACACCTTC. This encodes CASKYGRYGYTF.

The gene calls are TRBV20-1 and TRBJ1-5; D unclear. Germline CDR1 and CDR2: DFQATT and SNEGSKA (reference sequence). The CDR3 runs 13 residues. The V end lost 5 bases, the J end lost 7 bases, and 15 bases lay between the germline ends. DNA for the CDR3: TGCAGTGCTTCGGAGGGTAGCGGCCAGCCCCAGCATTTT. Translated, it gives CSASEGSGQPQHF.

This clonotype was recorded a few times. The genes are TRBV7-8 and TRBJ2-7, with D possibly TRBD2 on 6 matching bases. CDR3 length: 15 residues. Per the germline V gene, CDR1 is SGHVS and CDR2 is FQNEAQ. Trimming removed 3 bases at V and 3 bases at J, with 15 bases between. CDR3 nucleotides: TGTGCCAGCAGCTTCGAGCCAGGCGGGAACTACGAGCAGTACTTC. It codes for CASSFEPGGNYEQYF. The full variable domain, its missing parts supplied by reference TRBV7-8 and TRBJ2-7, is GAGVSQSPRYKVAKRGQDVALRCDPISGHVSLFWYQQALGQGPEFLTYFQNEAQLDKSGLPSDRFFAERPEGSVSTLKIQRTQQEDSAVYLCASSFEPGGNYEQYFGPGTRLTVT.

This clonotype was seen more than once but under ten times. The chain recombines TRBV7-8 with TRBJ2-2; TRBD2 aligns across 9 bases. CDR1 and CDR2 from the germline V gene are SGHVS and FQNEAQ. Trimming took 3 bases from V and 4 from J; bases not matched to a gene: 15. The CDR3 is 19 residues long. The CDR3 region is CASSFWTDGTSRSTGELFF. CDR3 bases: TGTGCCAGCAGCTTCTGGACAGACGGGACTAGCCGTTCCACCGGGGAGCTGTTTTTT.

This clonotype was seen more than once but under ten times. The rearrangement joins TRBV7-9 to TRBJ2-7, with 9 bases lining up with TRBD1. This CDR3 comprises 13 residues. Germline values: CDR1 SEHNR, CDR2 FQNEAQ (reference sequence). V was clipped by 3 bases and J by 6 bases; unmatched bases: 3. CDR3 DNA sequence: TGTGCCAGCAGCTTTGGGACAGGGCCCGAGCAGTACTTC. Its translation is CASSFGTGPEQYF.

The V and J genes are TRBV12-3 or TRBV12-4 and TRBJ2-2; maybe TRBD2 (6 bases). Trimming left V 3 bases short and J 2 bases short, with 10 bases between. The CDR3 totals 15 residues. The CDR3 protein is CASSFEAGNTGELFF. The CDR3 DNA follows: TGTGCCAGCAGTTTTGAGGCGGGAAACACCGGGGAGCTGTTTTTT.

Many counts were recorded for this clonotype. The chain carries TRBV5-1 and TRBJ2-3; the match to TRBD1 covers 7 bases. Looked up from germline, CDR1 is SGHRS and CDR2 is YFSETQ. J gave up 3 bases and V 5 bases, and 3 bases lay outside the gene matches. The CDR3 runs 13 residues. In DNA form, the CDR3 reads TGCGCCAGCAGTCGGGGACAGACAGATACGCAGTATTTT. Protein sequence: CASSRGQTDTQYF.

This clonotype came up a few times. V gene TRBV6-5 combines with J gene TRBJ2-3; a possible D gene is TRBD2 (6 bases). The germline CDR1 and CDR2 sequences are MNHEY and SVGAGI. The CDR3 has 16 residues. V shed 0 bases and J shed 5 bases, with 15 bases lying between them. CDR3 region: CASSYSEGRFGDTQYF. DNA of the CDR3: TGTGCCAGCAGTTACTCGGAGGGGCGTTTCGGAGATACGCAGTATTTT.